The clone carrying this TCR beta chain was counted many times. Unique molecular identifiers tagged the TCRbeta library. One entry per CDR3 protein results from TCRdb running MiXCR on the PCR reads. The data show hundreds of thousands of distinct CDR3 sequences, roughly a tenth seen once. This record belongs to a study of T-cell reconstitution after alpha-beta-depleted transplantation in children. The CDR3 is 13 residues long. Germline CDR1 reads SEHNR; CDR2 reads FQNEAQ (reference sequence). After removal of 6 bases from V and 10 bases from J, the junction contained 7 bases not matched to a gene. This sample comprised PBMCs, obtained before TCRalphabeta/CD19-depleted stem cell transplant. This clonotype was obtained from a boy less than two years old with acute myeloid leukemia, due to receive a stem cell transplant. The chain joins TRBV7-9 to TRBJ2-1; 9 nucleotides align to TRBD1. The CDR3 DNA reads as TGTGCCAGCAGAAAAGGGACAGGGCTAGAGCAGTTCTTC. Amino acids: CASRKGTGLEQFF.